Listed here are 23 T cell receptor beta chains from one sample, sequenced in a study of regulatory T cells in long-lasting Graves disease. Time point specified: newly diagnosed GD, antithyroid drugs for less than 3 months. From RNA extracted from PBMCs, the TCR library was made. Sequencing libraries for TCR beta were prepared with iRepertoire HTBI primers and Arm-PCR of CDR3 regions. TCRdb re-called the multiplex PCR reads with MiXCR, one entry per CDR3 protein. The sample has approximately 540,000 distinct CDR3 sequences; more than 10% are singletons. This sample was also put to use in a study of T cells in Graves' hyperthyroidism and ophthalmopathy.

Sequencing was performed on peripheral blood mononuclear cells (PBMCs), taken at new diagnosis, from a patient treated with antithyroid drugs. These receptors originate from a woman younger than 45 with Graves disease.

This clonotype occurred many times. V gene TRBV3-1 combines with J gene TRBJ2-1; no clear D gene. V was shortened by 1 base and J by 7 bases, with 5 bases between the two germline ends. The CDR3 covers 12 residues. Germline CDR1 and CDR2: LGHDT and YNNKEL (reference sequence). As DNA, the CDR3 is TGTGCCAGCAGCCAAGGATGGAATGAGCAGTTCTTC. Its translation: CASSQGWNEQFF.

This clonotype has just a few counts. CDR3 sequence (DNA): TGTGCCAGTAGCCGGGACATATACAATGAGCAGTTCTTC. Protein product: CASSRDIYNEQFF. The chain recombines TRBV19 with TRBJ2-1; D might be TRBD1 (6 bases). From germline, CDR1 is LNHDA and CDR2 SQIVND (reference sequence). The V end lost 6 bases, the J end lost 4 bases, and 10 bases lay between the germline ends. CDR3 size: 13 residues.

This clonotype was seen many times. This rearrangement joins TRBV29-1 to TRBJ2-7, with no clear D. In germline, CDR1 is SQVTM, CDR2 ANQGSEA. The CDR3 loop spans 13 amino acids. V was pared by 4 bases and J by 0 bases, with 10 bases between. The CDR3 reads CSVVPDFSYEQYF. CDR3 DNA sequence: TGCAGCGTTGTTCCGGATTTCTCCTACGAGCAGTACTTC.

This clonotype showed up many times. The V call is TRBV7-9, the J call TRBJ2-1; TRBD2 matches at 8 bases. CDR3 size: 16 residues. CDR1 SEHNR and CDR2 FQNEAQ come from the germline V gene (reference sequence). J gave up 4 bases and V 5 bases, and 10 bases lay outside the gene matches. This CDR3 is CASSQSKREGYNEQFF. For the CDR3, the DNA is TGTGCCAGCAGCCAATCGAAACGGGAGGGGTACAATGAGCAGTTCTTC.

This clonotype was detected only a few times. J is TRBJ2-1 and V is TRBV19; 8 nucleotides line up with TRBD2. Per germline, CDR1 LNHDA and CDR2 SQIVND (reference sequence). The trim removed 1 base at V and 4 bases at J, leaving 3 bases unmatched. The CDR3 covers 15 residues. As DNA, the CDR3 is TGTGCCAGTAGTATAGCGCCTAGCGGGTACAATGAGCAGTTCTTC. Translating it yields CASSIAPSGYNEQFF.

This clonotype occurred many times. The J gene is TRBJ2-1, the V gene TRBV29-1; 9 bases map to TRBD1. The CDR3 spans 14 residues. Germline CDR1 is SQVTM and CDR2 is ANQGSEA. Trimming at V came to 7 bases and at J to 10 bases, leaving 14 bases not matched to a gene. CDR3 protein: CSAWDRAEVGEQFF. The DNA of the CDR3 is TGCAGCGCTTGGGACAGGGCGGAGGTTGGGGAGCAGTTCTTC.

This clonotype was recorded at least ten times. The chain recombines TRBV19 with TRBJ1-5; D is uncertain. The CDR3 runs 13 residues. With 3 bases removed from V and 7 bases from J, the gap between germline ends came to 10 bases. The germline V gene has CDR1 LNHDA and CDR2 SQIVND (reference sequence). The CDR3: CASSIFGPQPQHF. The CDR3, as DNA: TGTGCCAGTAGTATTTTCGGCCCCCAGCCCCAGCATTTT.

The chain carries TRBV12-3 or TRBV12-4 and TRBJ2-2; D may be TRBD2 (6 bases). CDR3 length: 13 amino acids. The ends were cut back, 6 bases at V and 9 bases at J, with 14 bases in the middle. In DNA, the CDR3 is TGTGCCAGCAGGTCGGGAGAGGCATGGGAGCTGTTTTTT. Translating gives CASRSGEAWELFF.

This clonotype was seen ten or more times. This chain uses TRBV20-1 with TRBJ2-1, with 7 bases lining up with TRBD1. CDR3 length equals 15 residues. Germline values: CDR1 DFQATT, CDR2 SNEGSKA (reference sequence). J was trimmed by 0 bases and V by 3 bases; bases with no gene match: 5. In DNA form, the CDR3 reads TGCAGTGCTAGTGAGGACAGGAGCTCCTACAATGAGCAGTTCTTC. This translates into CSASEDRSSYNEQFF.

This clonotype was picked up many times. The chain joins TRBV7-2 to TRBJ2-3; no clear D. This CDR3 has 17 amino acids. V lost 5 bases and J lost 2, with 20 bases in between. Germline V gene sequence: CDR1 SGHTA, CDR2 FQGNSA. CDR3 in amino acids: CASSRTRARSYTDTQYF. The CDR3 nucleotides are TGTGCCAGCAGCCGAACCCGAGCCAGGAGCTACACAGATACGCAGTATTTT.

The gene calls are TRBV6-9 and TRBJ1-3, with 8 bases aligning to TRBD1. V was clipped by 3 bases and J by 3 bases; unmatched bases: 4. The CDR3 has 15 amino acids. Germline V gives CDR1 MNHGY, CDR2 SVAAGI. The CDR3 coding sequence is TGTGCCAGCAGTTACGACGGGACAGGTGGAAACACCATATATTTT. Its translation is CASSYDGTGGNTIYF.

This chain connects TRBV7-9 to TRBJ1-3; a weak D match, TRBD1 (5 bases). Deletions cut 1 base from V and 6 bases from J, with 13 bases between. CDR3 length equals 15 residues. The V gene's germline CDR1 is SEHNR and CDR2 FQNEAQ (reference sequence). The CDR3 coding sequence is TGTGCCAGCAGCTTAGGGTTTGGGACCGAAAACACCATATATTTT. Its translation is CASSLGFGTENTIYF.

The chain joins TRBV27 to TRBJ1-1; possibly TRBD1 for D (6 bases). V dropped 0 bases and J dropped 4 bases, with 12 bases sitting between them. Germline values: CDR1 MNHEY, CDR2 SMNVEV (reference sequence). The CDR3 is 15 residues long. The CDR3 region is CASSLSGGAVTEAFF. For the CDR3, the DNA is TGTGCCAGCAGTTTATCCGGGGGCGCGGTCACTGAAGCTTTCTTT.

This clonotype was picked up many times. The CDR3 reads CASSSQLAYTNEQFF. The CDR3 DNA sequence: TGTGCCAGCAGCTCGCAACTAGCGTATACTAATGAGCAGTTCTTC. The chain links TRBV7-3 to TRBJ2-1; 7 bases agree with TRBD2. CDR1 and CDR2 (germline): SGHTA, FQGTGA. The CDR3 is 15 residues long. V shed 4 bases and J 7 bases; nucleotides not matched to a gene: 10.

This clonotype was counted at least ten times. This rearrangement joins TRBV12-3 or TRBV12-4 to TRBJ1-1, with 7 bases aligning to TRBD1. This CDR3 is built from 12 residues. Germline trimming cut 4 bases from V and 10 bases from J; bases unmatched to any gene: 6. The CDR3 DNA reads TGTGCCAGCAGTTGGACTAGGACAGGAGCTTTCTTT. This gives the protein CASSWTRTGAFF.

J is TRBJ1-6 and V is TRBV19; D may be TRBD1 (6 bases). Germline CDR1 and CDR2: LNHDA and SQIVND (reference sequence). CDR3 size: 16 residues. The V end was cut by 4 bases, the J end by 4 bases, with 14 bases between. The CDR3: CASSTRGRGYNSPLHF. The CDR3 DNA follows: TGTGCCAGTAGTACCAGGGGCCGCGGGTATAATTCACCCCTCCACTTT.

This clonotype was observed a handful of times. The CDR3 sequence is CASSLVGAGNTIYF. The CDR3 nucleotides read TGTGCCAGCAGCTTAGTAGGGGCTGGAAACACCATATATTTT. This chain uses TRBV7-9 with TRBJ1-3; the D gene is possibly TRBD1 (5 bases). Germline CDR1 is SEHNR and CDR2 is FQNEAQ (reference sequence). The length of the CDR3 is 14 residues. The ends were cut back, 1 base at V and 2 bases at J, with 6 bases in the middle.

In the case of this clonotype: This may stem from a read error, because a much larger clone lies one nucleotide away. The chain joins TRBV7-6 to TRBJ2-1; tentatively, D is TRBD2 (5 bases). In germline, CDR1 is SGHVS, CDR2 FNYEAQ. Deletions cut 5 bases from V and 10 bases from J, with 15 bases between. The CDR3 contains 13 residues. CDR3 protein: CASSRTDSYEQFF. DNA of the CDR3: TGTGCCAGCAGCAGGACTGACTCCTACGAGCAGTTCTTC. The full variable domain, in which reference TRBV7-6 and TRBJ2-1 provide the parts outside the CDR3, is GAGVSQSPRYKVTKRGQDVALRCDPISGHVSLYWYRQALGQGPEFLTYFNYEAQQDKSGLPNDRFSAERPEGSISTLTIQRTEQRDSAMYRCASSRTDSYEQFFGPGTRLTVL.

This chain links TRBV11-3 with TRBJ1-1; a possible D gene is TRBD1 (6 bases). Looked up from germline, CDR1 is SGHNT and CDR2 is YENEEA. This CDR3 region has 14 residues. The V end lost 3 bases, the J end lost 3 bases, and 11 bases lay between the germline ends. The CDR3 protein is CASSFGGLYTEAFF. In nucleotides, the CDR3 is TGTGCCAGCAGCTTCGGGGGGCTCTACACTGAAGCTTTCTTT.

This rearrangement joins TRBV19 to TRBJ2-1; 7 positions match TRBD2. The CDR3 spans 13 residues. Germline CDR1 LNHDA, CDR2 SQIVND (reference sequence). Trimming cost V 5 bases and J 8 bases; bases outside gene matches: 6. The CDR3 loop is CASSRRAGDEQFF. The CDR3, as DNA: TGTGCCAGTAGTCGCAGGGCGGGGGATGAGCAGTTCTTC.

This clonotype was picked up many times. The chain couples TRBV7-9 to TRBJ1-1; 7 bases are shared with TRBD1. Germline V gene data show CDR1 as SEHNR and CDR2 as FQNEAQ (reference sequence). J gave up 0 bases and V 5 bases, and 15 bases lay outside the gene matches. There are 18 residues in the CDR3. The CDR3 coding sequence is TGTGCCAGCAGCCCTTACCGGGACAGCTGGACCTTGAACACTGAAGCTTTCTTT. Protein product: CASSPYRDSWTLNTEAFF.

V and J are TRBV9 and TRBJ2-3; 8 positions match TRBD2. Germline trimming cut 4 bases from V and 0 bases from J; bases unmatched to any gene: 7. The CDR3 runs to 16 residues. The germline CDR1 and CDR2 sequences are SGDLS and YYNGEE. DNA of the CDR3: TGTGCCAGCAGCAGACTAGCGATTACTAGCACAGATACGCAGTATTTT. Its translation is CASSRLAITSTDTQYF.

In its sample, this clonotype was seen a few times. The chain has TRBV6-1 and TRBJ2-4; possible D gene TRBD2, 7 bases. The V gene's germline CDR1 is MNHNS and CDR2 SASEGT. V lost 5 bases and J lost 8, with 13 bases in between. The CDR3 spans 13 residues. The CDR3 spells CASSPRGGDIQYF. For the CDR3, the DNA is TGTGCCAGCAGTCCCAGGGGAGGGGACATTCAGTACTTC.